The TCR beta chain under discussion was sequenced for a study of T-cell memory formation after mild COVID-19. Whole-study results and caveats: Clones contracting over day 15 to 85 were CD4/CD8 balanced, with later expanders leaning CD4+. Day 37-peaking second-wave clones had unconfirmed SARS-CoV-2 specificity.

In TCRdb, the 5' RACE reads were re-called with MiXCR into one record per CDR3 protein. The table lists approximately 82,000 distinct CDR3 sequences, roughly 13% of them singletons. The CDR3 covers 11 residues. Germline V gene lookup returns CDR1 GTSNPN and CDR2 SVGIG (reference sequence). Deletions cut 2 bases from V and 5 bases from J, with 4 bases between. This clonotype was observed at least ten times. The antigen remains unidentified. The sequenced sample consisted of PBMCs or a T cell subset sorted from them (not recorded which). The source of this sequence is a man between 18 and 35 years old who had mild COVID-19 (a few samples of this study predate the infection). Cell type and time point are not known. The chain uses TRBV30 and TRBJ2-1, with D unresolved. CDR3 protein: CAWSMNNEQFF. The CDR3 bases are TGTGCCTGGAGTATGAACAATGAGCAGTTCTTC.